Below, 20 T cell receptor beta chains from the same sample are listed, as sequenced in a study of PD-1 blockade in mismatch repair-deficient tumors. Profiling relied on immunoSEQ multiplex PCR, and the TCRdb table lists in-frame clones only, not all of them. This table holds about 49,000 clones, around 77% found once. Sequences were derived from PBMCs, sampled before pembrolizumab treatment. The receptors were sampled from an adult with mismatch repair-deficient cancer.

V is TRBV14 and J is TRBJ1-2, with D possibly being TRBD1 (5 bases). This CDR3 comprises 14 residues. CDR1 is SGHDN and CDR2 is FVKESK in the germline V gene. The V and J ends lost 2 bases and 0 bases respectively, with 7 bases between them. The CDR3 loop reads CASSQRGSNYGYTF. The CDR3 nucleotides are TGTGCCAGCAGCCAAAGGGGATCTAACTATGGCTACACCTTC. Supplemented by reference TRBV14 and TRBJ1-2, the full variable domain reads EAGVTQFPSHSVIEKGQTVTLRCDPISGHDNLYWYRRVMGKEIKFLLHFVKESKQDESGMPNNRFLAERTGGTYSTLKVQPAELEDSGVYFCASSQRGSNYGYTFGSGTRLTVV.

The genes are TRBV29-1 and TRBJ2-5; weak D call: TRBD1 (6 bases). V lost 0 bases and J lost 5, with 19 bases in between. CDR1 and CDR2 (germline): SQVTM, ANQGSEA. The CDR3 has 16 amino acids. The CDR3 nucleotides read TGCAGCGTTGAAGATATTAGGGGGAACTCGATCGAGACCCAGTACTTC. This sequence encodes CSVEDIRGNSIETQYF.

The J gene is TRBJ1-1, the V gene TRBV6-1; 11 bases align to TRBD1. The V gene end was trimmed by 4 bases and the J gene end by 3 bases; junction bases not matched to a gene: 7. The CDR3 covers 16 residues. Germline CDR1 reads MNHNS; CDR2 reads SASEGT. In DNA form, the CDR3 reads TGTGCCAGCAGTGGGGGAGGGACAGGGGGGCACACTGAAGCTTTCTTT. Encoded protein: CASSGGGTGGHTEAFF.

The J gene is TRBJ2-5, the V gene TRBV19, with 12 bases lining up with TRBD2. The J segment lost 3 bases and the V segment lost 4 bases, leaving 6 bases of the junction unmatched. The CDR3 is made up of 16 amino acids. Germline assignment: CDR1 LNHDA and CDR2 SQIVND (reference sequence). The chain's CDR3 is CASSRATSGGEETQYF. In DNA, the CDR3 is TGTGCCAGTAGTAGGGCGACTAGCGGGGGTGAAGAGACCCAGTACTTC.

This chain joins TRBV4-2 and TRBJ2-3; maybe TRBD2 (6 bases). CDR1 is LGHNA, CDR2 YNFKEQ, per germline. V shed 4 bases and J shed 2 bases, with 10 bases lying between them. The CDR3 is 14 amino acids. The CDR3 DNA reads TGTGCCAGCAGCCCGGAGGGATACACAGATACGCAGTATTTT. Residues: CASSPEGYTDTQYF.

This clone was found a few times. The rearrangement joins TRBV15 to TRBJ1-4, with D perhaps matching TRBD1 (6 bases). V dropped 2 bases and J dropped 2 bases, with 12 bases sitting between them. Germline-derived CDR1 and CDR2 are LNHNV and YYDKDF (reference sequence). This CDR3 is built from 16 residues. CDR3 in DNA: TGTGCCACCAGCAGACCGAAAACAGGGACTAATGAAAAACTGTTTTTT. Translated, it gives CATSRPKTGTNEKLFF.

This clone was seen more than once but under ten times. The chain carries TRBV14 and TRBJ2-4; a possible D gene is TRBD2 (6 bases). Germline CDR1 reads SGHDN; CDR2 reads FVKESK. The CDR3 totals 18 residues. V lost 1 base, J lost 3 bases, and 19 bases lay in between. The CDR3 DNA reads as TGTGCCAGCAGCCAAGGGCGGGGACGGGCCCTAGGCAAAAACATTCAGTACTTC. This encodes CASSQGRGRALGKNIQYF.

In nucleotides, the CDR3 is TGTGCCAGCAGCTTGTTCGGGACAGGGGGCTACTCTGGAAACACCATATATTTT. This codes for CASSLFGTGGYSGNTIYF. The chain joins TRBV5-4 to TRBJ1-3; 12 bases are a match to TRBD1. J lost 0 bases, V lost 1 base, and 5 bases had no gene match. Per the germline V gene, CDR1 is SGHNT and CDR2 is YYREEE (reference sequence). CDR3 length: 18 residues.

The V and J genes are TRBV9 and TRBJ2-3; 7 nucleotides line up with TRBD2. The V and J ends lost 4 bases and 3 bases, in that order; junction bases with no gene match: 8. CDR1 SGDLS and CDR2 YYNGEE come from the germline V gene. The CDR3 is 15 residues long. CDR3 residues: CASSIGLADTDTQYF. As DNA, the CDR3 is TGTGCCAGCAGCATCGGGCTAGCGGATACAGATACGCAGTATTTT.

The V gene is TRBV7-2, the J gene TRBJ2-7; TRBD2 is a possible D gene (6 bases). Germline assignment: CDR1 SGHTA and CDR2 FQGNSA. The CDR3 covers 18 residues. Trimming took 3 bases from V and 3 from J, leaving 24 bases between them. CDR3 sequence (DNA): TGTGCCAGCAGCTTGCGATCCAGTTGGGGGGAGCATAGCTACGAGCAGTACTTC. This sequence encodes CASSLRSSWGEHSYEQYF. Looking up the rest from reference TRBV7-2 and TRBJ2-7 gives the full variable domain: GAGVSQSPSNKVTEKGKDVELRCDPISGHTALYWYRQSLGQGLEFLIYFQGNSAPDKSGLPSDRFSAERTGGSVSTLTIQRTQQEDSAVYLCASSLRSSWGEHSYEQYFGPGTRLTVT.

The rearrangement links TRBV21-1 to TRBJ2-3; no check of the table's D call, TRBD2, against the DNA was made. TRBV21-1 corresponds to a pseudogene. CDR3 length: 16 residues. For the CDR3, the DNA is TGTGCCAGCAGCAACTTCGCTAGCCGGGGGGCAGATACGCAGTATTTT. Translating it yields CASSNFASRGADTQYF.

Points on this clone: The junction does not match germline at one end; this may be a read error. This same CDR3 is encoded by further DNA sequences in the sample. The chain has TRBV30 and TRBJ2-5; a weak D match, TRBD2 (5 bases). The CDR3 runs to 13 residues. The germline gives CDR1 GTSNPN, CDR2 SVGIG (reference sequence). CDR3 DNA sequence: TGTGCCTGGAGTACGGGGTATTGGGAGACCCAATACTTC. It translates to CAWSTGYWETQYF.

This clone was observed a few times. The chain uses TRBV14 and TRBJ2-5; no reliable D call. CDR3 length equals 11 residues. V was cut by 1 base and J by 4 bases, with 1 base left in between. Germline CDR1 and CDR2: SGHDN and FVKESK. This chain's CDR3 is CASSQVETQYF. The DNA for the CDR3 is TGTGCCAGCAGCCAAGTAGAGACCCAGTACTTC.

This clone was recorded once. The V call is TRBV18, the J call TRBJ2-1; TRBD2 matches 10 bases. Germline CDR1 reads KGHSH; CDR2 reads LQKENI. The V gene end was trimmed by 2 bases and the J gene end by 6 bases; junction bases not matched to a gene: 13. The CDR3 covers 18 residues. CDR3 sequence (DNA): TGTGCCAGCTCACCAAATCCTCTAGCGGGAGATGGTAGCAATGAGCAGTTCTTC. Residues: CASSPNPLAGDGSNEQFF.

This clone was seen a single time. J is TRBJ2-5 and V is TRBV5-1; D is unresolved. The CDR3 extends over 13 amino acids. CDR1 is SGHRS, CDR2 YFSETQ, per germline. V shed 4 bases and J shed 1 base, with 8 bases lying between them. This CDR3 is CASSKGSQETQYF. Here the CDR3 DNA reads TGCGCCAGCAGCAAAGGGTCCCAAGAGACCCAGTACTTC.

V is TRBV5-1 and J is TRBJ2-1, with D unresolved. Trimming removed 0 bases at V and 3 bases at J, with 7 bases between. The CDR3 length is 14 residues. Germline CDR1 is SGHRS and CDR2 is YFSETQ. DNA for the CDR3: TGCGCCAGCAGCTTGGATGCCGGCTACAATGAGCAGTTCTTC. Amino acid sequence: CASSLDAGYNEQFF.

CDR3 region: CASSLTGRGGLAETQYF. CDR3 bases: TGTGCCAGCAGCTTAACTGGGAGAGGGGGACTAGCCGAGACCCAGTACTTC. The chain carries TRBV11-3 and TRBJ2-5; 9 positions agree with TRBD2. The V gene's germline CDR1 is SGHNT and CDR2 YENEEA. The CDR3 contains 17 residues. V lost 2 bases, J lost 5 bases, and 12 bases stayed unmatched.

This clone came up a few times. The chain uses TRBV7-2 and TRBJ2-2, with 9 bases identical to TRBD2. This CDR3 contains 15 residues. V was pared by 3 bases and J by 7 bases, with 6 bases of the junction left unmatched. In germline, CDR1 is SGHTA, CDR2 FQGNSA. CDR3 nucleotides: TGTGCCAGCAGCTTTAAACTAGCGGGTGGCGGGGAGCTGTTTTTT. Translated, it gives CASSFKLAGGGELFF. The whole variable domain, remainder taken from reference TRBV7-2 and TRBJ2-2, is GAGVSQSPSNKVTEKGKDVELRCDPISGHTALYWYRQSLGQGLEFLIYFQGNSAPDKSGLPSDRFSAERTGGSVSTLTIQRTQQEDSAVYLCASSFKLAGGGELFFGEGSRLTVL.

The chain has TRBV19 and TRBJ2-3; D uncertain. CDR3 length: 12 amino acids. Germline CDR1 and CDR2: LNHDA and SQIVND (reference sequence). V was shortened by 6 bases and J by 2 bases, with 6 bases between the two germline ends. The CDR3 sequence is CASSPFTDTQYF. The CDR3 DNA follows: TGTGCCAGTAGCCCCTTCACAGATACGCAGTATTTT.

The rearrangement uses TRBV4-2 and TRBJ2-1; 9 bases match TRBD2. The CDR3 has 16 amino acids. CDR1 and CDR2 (germline): LGHNA, YNFKEQ. The trim removed 2 bases at V and 4 bases at J, leaving 6 bases unmatched. CDR3 sequence reads: CASSQPPSGMYNEQFF. The CDR3 DNA is TGTGCCAGCAGCCAACCTCCTAGCGGGATGTACAATGAGCAGTTCTTC.